This TCR beta chain derives from a study of T cell changes during pregnancy in multiple sclerosis. TCRdb's copy holds only in-frame clones and misses some; the assay was immunoSEQ multiplex PCR. The sample contains 73,000 or so clones, less than 95% of which appear only once. Trimming cost V 6 bases and J 5 bases, with 25 bases left between them. CDR1 and CDR2 (germline): LNHDA, SQIVND (reference sequence). The CDR3 extends over 18 amino acids. The material was peripheral blood, obtained in the second trimester of pregnancy. This chain joins TRBV19 and TRBJ1-4; D not certain. This receptor was taken from a female donor with multiple sclerosis, enrolled in a pregnancy study. This chain's CDR3 is CASSSIDGIRRPNEKLFF. As DNA, the CDR3 is TGTGCCAGTAGCAGTATAGACGGGATCAGAAGGCCCAATGAAAAACTGTTTTTT.